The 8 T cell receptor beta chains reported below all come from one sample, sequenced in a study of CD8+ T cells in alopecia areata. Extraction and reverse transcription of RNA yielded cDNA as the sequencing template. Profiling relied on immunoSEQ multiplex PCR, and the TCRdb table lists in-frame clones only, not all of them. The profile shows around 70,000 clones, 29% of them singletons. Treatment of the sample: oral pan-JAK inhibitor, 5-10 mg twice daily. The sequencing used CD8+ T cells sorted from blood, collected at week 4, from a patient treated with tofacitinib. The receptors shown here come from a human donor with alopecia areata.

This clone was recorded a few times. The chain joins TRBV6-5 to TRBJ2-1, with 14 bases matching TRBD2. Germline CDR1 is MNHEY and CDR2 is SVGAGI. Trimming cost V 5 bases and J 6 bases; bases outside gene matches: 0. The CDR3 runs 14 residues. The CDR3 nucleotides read TGTGCCAGCAGTGGACTAGCGGGAGGCAATGAGCAGTTCTTC. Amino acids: CASSGLAGGNEQFF.

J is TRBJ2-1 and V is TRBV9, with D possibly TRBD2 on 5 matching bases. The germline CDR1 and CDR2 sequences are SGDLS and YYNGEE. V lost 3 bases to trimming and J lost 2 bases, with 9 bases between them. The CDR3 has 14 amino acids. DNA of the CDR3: TGTGCCAGCAGCGAAGGTAGCGCCTACAATGAGCAGTTCTTC. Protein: CASSEGSAYNEQFF.

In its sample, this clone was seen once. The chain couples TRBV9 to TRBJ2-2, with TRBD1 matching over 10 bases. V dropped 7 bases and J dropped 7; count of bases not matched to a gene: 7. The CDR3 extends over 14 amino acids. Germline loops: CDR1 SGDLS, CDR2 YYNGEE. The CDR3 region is CASQGTGVNGELFF. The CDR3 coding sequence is TGTGCCAGCCAGGGGACAGGGGTAAACGGGGAGCTGTTTTTT.

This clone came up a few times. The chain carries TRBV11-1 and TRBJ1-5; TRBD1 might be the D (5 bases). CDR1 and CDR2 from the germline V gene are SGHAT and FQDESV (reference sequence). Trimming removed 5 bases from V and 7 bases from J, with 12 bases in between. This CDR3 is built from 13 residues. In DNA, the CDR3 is TGTGCCAGCAGCCCAGGATCAGGGCAGCCCCAGCATTTT. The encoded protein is CASSPGSGQPQHF.

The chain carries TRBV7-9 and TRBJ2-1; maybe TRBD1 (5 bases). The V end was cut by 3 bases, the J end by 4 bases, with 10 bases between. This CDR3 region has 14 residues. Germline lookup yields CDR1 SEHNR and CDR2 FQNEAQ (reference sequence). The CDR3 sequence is CASSFPRQYNEQFF. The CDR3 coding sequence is TGTGCCAGCAGCTTCCCACGACAGTACAATGAGCAGTTCTTC.

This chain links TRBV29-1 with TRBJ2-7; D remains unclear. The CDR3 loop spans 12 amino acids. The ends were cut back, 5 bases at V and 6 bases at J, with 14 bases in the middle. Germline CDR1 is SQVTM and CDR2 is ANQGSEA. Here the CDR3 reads CSVQDATGEQYF. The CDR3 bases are TGCAGCGTTCAGGACGCGACCGGCGAGCAGTACTTC.

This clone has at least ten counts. CDR3 DNA sequence: TGCGCCAGCCAAGGTCGACTAGAAGTTGCGCAGTTCTTC. This gives the protein CASQGRLEVAQFF. The genes are TRBV10-2 and TRBJ2-1; D may be TRBD2 (6 bases). Per germline, CDR1 WSHSY and CDR2 SAAADI. The CDR3 runs 13 residues. V shed 8 bases and J shed 12 bases, with 20 bases lying between them.

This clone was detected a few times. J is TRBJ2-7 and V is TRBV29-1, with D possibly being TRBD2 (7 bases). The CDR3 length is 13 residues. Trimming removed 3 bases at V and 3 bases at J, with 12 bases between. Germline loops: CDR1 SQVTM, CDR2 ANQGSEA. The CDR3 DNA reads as TGCAGCGTTGAGGGGGGGGCTGTCTACGAGCAGTACTTC. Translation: CSVEGGAVYEQYF.